Sequencing of this T cell receptor beta chain was carried out in a study of T-cell reconstitution after alpha-beta-depleted transplantation in children. The germline V gene has CDR1 SQVTM and CDR2 ANQGSEA. The CDR3 runs 17 residues. Trimming cost V 3 bases and J 2 bases, with 19 bases left between them. Unique molecular identifiers tagged the TCRbeta library. Using its own MiXCR run on the PCR reads, TCRdb lists one record per CDR3 protein. The table lists around 450,000 distinct CDR3 sequences, 8% to 11% of them singletons. This clonotype has a count of ten or more. The antigen is not known. Broader study findings: Recipient T cells and thymic progenitors that survived were the source of the high TCRbeta diversity seen at day 60 in some patients.

The input for sequencing was PBMCs, taken before TCRalphabeta/CD19-depleted stem cell transplant. The chain recombines TRBV29-1 with TRBJ2-2; D is perhaps TRBD1 or TRBD2 (7 bases each). This clonotype was obtained from a child aged 2-15 years with inherited bone marrow failure, due to receive a stem cell transplant. For the CDR3, the DNA is TGCAGCGTTGACGACCCAGGGGGAGCGGGAAACACCGGGGAGCTGTTTTTT. It yields the protein CSVDDPGGAGNTGELFF.